Reported below is one TCR beta chain. As yet, its antigen is unknown. Assay used: immunoSEQ multiplex PCR; TCRdb lists only in-frame clones, some missing. This sample has under 350,000 clones; around 87% occur once, and the top ten carry under 20%. The sample is drawn from a study of shared clonotypes between healthy human individuals. The CDR3 has 16 residues. Germline V CDR1 and CDR2: MNHNS, SASEGT. Trimming cost V 2 bases and J 4 bases; bases outside gene matches: 9. Overall study findings and caveats: Generation probabilities of non-shared clonotypes were lower (relative to those shared by all four donors).

Material for sequencing was memory CD8+ T cells sorted from blood. Subset indicated: CD45RO+ cells pooled with CCR7-negative TemRA cells. This clonotype was sampled from a young man in good health. The rearrangement uses TRBV6-1 and TRBJ2-7, with TRBD1 identical over 9 bases. This CDR3 is CASSEWLDRGAYEQYF. The CDR3 region has the DNA TGTGCCAGCAGTGAATGGCTTGACAGGGGGGCATACGAGCAGTACTTC.